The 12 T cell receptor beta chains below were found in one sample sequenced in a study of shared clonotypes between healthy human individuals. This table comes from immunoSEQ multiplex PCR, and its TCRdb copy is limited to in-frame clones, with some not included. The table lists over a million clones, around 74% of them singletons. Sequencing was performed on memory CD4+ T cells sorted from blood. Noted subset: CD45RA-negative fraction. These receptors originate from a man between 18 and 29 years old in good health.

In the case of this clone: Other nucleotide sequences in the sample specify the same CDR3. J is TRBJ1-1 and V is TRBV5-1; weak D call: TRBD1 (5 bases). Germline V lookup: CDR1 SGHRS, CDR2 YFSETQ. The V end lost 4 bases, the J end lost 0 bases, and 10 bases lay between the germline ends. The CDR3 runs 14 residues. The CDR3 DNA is TGCGCCAGCAGCCGGGACTCTTTGAACACTGAAGCTTTCTTT. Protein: CASSRDSLNTEAFF. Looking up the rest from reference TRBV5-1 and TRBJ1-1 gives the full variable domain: KAGVTQTPRYLIKTRGQQVTLSCSPISGHRSVSWYQQTPGQGLQFLFEYFSETQRNKGNFPGRFSGRQFSNSRSEMNVSTLELGDSALYLCASSRDSLNTEAFFGQGTRLTVV.

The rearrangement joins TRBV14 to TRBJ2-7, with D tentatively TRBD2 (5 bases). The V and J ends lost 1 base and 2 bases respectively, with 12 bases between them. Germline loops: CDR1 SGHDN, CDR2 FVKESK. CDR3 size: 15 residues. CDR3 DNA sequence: TGTGCCAGCAGCCAAGGCCTAGGAGGTACCTACGAGCAGTACTTC. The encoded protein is CASSQGLGGTYEQYF.

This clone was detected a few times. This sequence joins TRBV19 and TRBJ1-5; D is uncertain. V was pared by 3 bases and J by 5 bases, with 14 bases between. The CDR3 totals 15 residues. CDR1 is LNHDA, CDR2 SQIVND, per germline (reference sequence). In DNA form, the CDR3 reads TGTGCCAGTAGTATCAACGGAGGCGGCGATCAGCCCCAGCATTTT. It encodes CASSINGGGDQPQHF.

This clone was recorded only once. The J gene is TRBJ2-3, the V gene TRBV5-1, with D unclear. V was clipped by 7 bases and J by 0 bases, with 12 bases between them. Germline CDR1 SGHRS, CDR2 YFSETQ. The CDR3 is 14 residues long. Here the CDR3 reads CASGPSASTDTQYF. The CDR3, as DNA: TGCGCCAGCGGCCCCTCAGCGAGCACAGATACGCAGTATTTT.

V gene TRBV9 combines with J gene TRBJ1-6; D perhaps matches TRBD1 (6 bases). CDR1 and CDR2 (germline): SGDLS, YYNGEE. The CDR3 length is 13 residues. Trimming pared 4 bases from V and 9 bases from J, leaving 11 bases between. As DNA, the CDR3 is TGTGCCAGCAGCAGGGGGGATGGTTCACCCCTCCACTTT. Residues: CASSRGDGSPLHF.

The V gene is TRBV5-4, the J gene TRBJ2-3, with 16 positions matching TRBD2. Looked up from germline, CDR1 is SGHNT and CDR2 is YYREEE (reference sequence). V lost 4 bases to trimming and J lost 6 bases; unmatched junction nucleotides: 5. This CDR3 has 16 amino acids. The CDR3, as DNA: TGTGCCAGCAGCGCGGGACTAGCGGGAGGGCTTGATACGCAGTATTTT. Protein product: CASSAGLAGGLDTQYF.

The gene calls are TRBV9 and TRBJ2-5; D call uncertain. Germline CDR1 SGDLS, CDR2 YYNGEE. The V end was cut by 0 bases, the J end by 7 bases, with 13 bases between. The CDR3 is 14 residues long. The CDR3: CASSVAAASGTQYF. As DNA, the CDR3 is TGTGCCAGCAGCGTAGCTGCAGCATCGGGGACCCAGTACTTC.

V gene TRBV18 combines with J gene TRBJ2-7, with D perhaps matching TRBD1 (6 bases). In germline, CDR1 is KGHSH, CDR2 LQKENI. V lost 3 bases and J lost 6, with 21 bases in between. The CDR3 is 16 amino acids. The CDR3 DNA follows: TGTGCCAGCTCACCGCAAGGGGGACCGGGTAAGGGCGAGCAGTACTTC. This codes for CASSPQGGPGKGEQYF.

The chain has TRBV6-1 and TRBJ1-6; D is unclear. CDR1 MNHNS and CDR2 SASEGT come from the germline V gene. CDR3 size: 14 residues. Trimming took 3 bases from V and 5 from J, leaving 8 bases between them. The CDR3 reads CASSDLRNNSPLHF. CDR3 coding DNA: TGTGCCAGCAGTGATTTGAGAAATAATTCACCCCTCCACTTT.

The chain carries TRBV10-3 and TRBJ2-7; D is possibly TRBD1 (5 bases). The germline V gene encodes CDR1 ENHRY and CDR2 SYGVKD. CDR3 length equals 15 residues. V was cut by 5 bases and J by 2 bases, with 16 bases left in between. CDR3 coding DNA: TGTGCCATCAGTTCCAGGGCCCTAGGAACCTACGAGCAGTACTTC. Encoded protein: CAISSRALGTYEQYF.

The CDR3 spells CASSQDGFGTGGRNEKLFF. CDR3 coding DNA: TGCGCCAGCAGCCAAGATGGTTTTGGGACAGGGGGCCGGAATGAAAAACTGTTTTTT. The V and J genes are TRBV4-1 and TRBJ1-4, with 12 bases fitting TRBD1. The CDR3 loop spans 19 amino acids. Germline V gene sequence: CDR1 MGHRA, CDR2 YSYEKL. With 0 bases clipped from V and 5 bases from J, the junction kept 10 bases outside the gene matches.

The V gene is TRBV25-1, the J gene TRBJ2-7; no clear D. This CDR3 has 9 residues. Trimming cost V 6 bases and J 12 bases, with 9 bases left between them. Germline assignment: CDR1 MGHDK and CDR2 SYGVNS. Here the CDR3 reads CASSTRWYF. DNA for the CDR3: TGTGCCAGCAGCACTCGGTGGTACTTC.